This T cell receptor (beta chain) comes out of a study of cytomegalovirus exposure and HLA in healthy donors. Turning to the study itself: In a later analysis, the 130 or so validation repertoires were reported to have used the same platform as the 600 to 800 first-cohort repertoires. Whole-study findings and limits: Overall, around 160 TCR beta chains were annotated as cytomegalovirus-associated. Most observed TCR sequences were rare, whereas some public TCRs were detected in many donors.

Assay used: immunoSEQ multiplex PCR; TCRdb lists only in-frame clones, some missing. Counted here are 250,000 to 300,000 clones, approximately 86% occurring once; the ten biggest clones make up around 1%. The sample holds one count of this clone. Its specificity is not known. The validation cohort, a group of 120 subjects, included the donors and was separate from the approximately 660-subject first cohort. The sequenced sample was PBMCs. This clonotype was obtained from a woman under 30 in good health and CMV-seronegative.

The CDR3 loop reads CASSPGLGGTDTQYF. The CDR3 bases are TGCGCCAGCAGCCCCGGACTAGGCGGCACAGATACGCAGTATTTT. V gene TRBV5-1 combines with J gene TRBJ2-3, with 7 nucleotides matching TRBD2. The CDR3 has 15 amino acids. Per the germline V gene, CDR1 is SGHRS and CDR2 is YFSETQ. J was trimmed by 1 base and V by 4 bases; bases with no gene match: 6. Together with reference TRBV5-1 and TRBJ2-3, the CDR3 gives the full variable domain: KAGVTQTPRYLIKTRGQQVTLSCSPISGHRSVSWYQQTPGQGLQFLFEYFSETQRNKGNFPGRFSGRQFSNSRSEMNVSTLELGDSALYLCASSPGLGGTDTQYFGPGTRLTVL.